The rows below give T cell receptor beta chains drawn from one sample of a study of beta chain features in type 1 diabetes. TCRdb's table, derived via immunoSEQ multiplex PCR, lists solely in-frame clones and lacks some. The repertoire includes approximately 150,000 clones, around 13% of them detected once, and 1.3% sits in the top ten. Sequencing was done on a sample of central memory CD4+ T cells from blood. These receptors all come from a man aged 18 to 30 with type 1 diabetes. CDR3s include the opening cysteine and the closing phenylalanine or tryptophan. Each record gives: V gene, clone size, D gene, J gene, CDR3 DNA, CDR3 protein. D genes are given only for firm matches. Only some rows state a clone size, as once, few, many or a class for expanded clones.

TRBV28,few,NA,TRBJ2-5,TGTGCCAGCACTCCAGGGCAAGAGACCCAGTACTTC,CASTPGQETQYF
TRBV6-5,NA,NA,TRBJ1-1,TGTGCCAGCAGCCCCGCAGGACTAGTGGCTGCTTTCTTT,CASSPAGLVAAFF
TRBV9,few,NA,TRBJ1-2,TGTGCCAGCAGCGTAGCTACGGGGGAGATATATGGCTACACCTTC,CASSVATGEIYGYTF
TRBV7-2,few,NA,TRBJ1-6,TGTGCCAGCAGCAAGGGATTCCAGGCCTATAATTCACCCCTCCACTTT,CASSKGFQAYNSPLHF
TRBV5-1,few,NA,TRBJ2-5,TGCGCCAGCAGCTTGCTGCAGGCGGCGGAGACCCAGTACTTC,CASSLLQAAETQYF
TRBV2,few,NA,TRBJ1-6,TGTGCCAGCAGTGAAATCTTGGGATCACCCCTCCACTTT,CASSEILGSPLHF
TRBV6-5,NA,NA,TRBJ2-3,TGTGCCAGCAGTTCCCGGACCTTAAGCACAGATACGCAGTATTTT,CASSSRTLSTDTQYF
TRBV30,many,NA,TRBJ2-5,TGTGCCTGGTCTACTGGACTACAAGAGACCCAGTACTTC,CAWSTGLQETQYF
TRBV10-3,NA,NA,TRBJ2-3,TGTGCCATCAGTGAGTCCCATACGCAGTATTTT,CAISESHTQYF
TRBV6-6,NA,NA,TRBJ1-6,TGTGCCAGCAGTTACCGCTCCTATAATTCACCCCTCCACTTT,CASSYRSYNSPLHF
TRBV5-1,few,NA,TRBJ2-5,TGCGCCAGCAGCTTGGTACCCGGAGAGACCCAGTACTTC,CASSLVPGETQYF
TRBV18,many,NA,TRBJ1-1,TGTGCCAGCCTACAGGGAAGGAACACTGAAGCTTTCTTT,CASLQGRNTEAFF
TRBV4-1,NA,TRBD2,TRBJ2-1,TGCGCCACCTCACCCGTAGCGGGGGGATCGGGTGAGCAGTTCTTC,CATSPVAGGSGEQFF
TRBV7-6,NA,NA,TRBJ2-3,TGTGCCAGCAGCTTAAAGGCGAATACGCAGTATTTT,CASSLKANTQYF
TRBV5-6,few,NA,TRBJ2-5,TGTGCCAGCAGCTTGGTTGATCCGGATCCGCTTCAAGAGACCCAGTACTTC,CASSLVDPDPLQETQYF
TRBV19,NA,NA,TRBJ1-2,TGTGCCAGCGCAGCGCTGGACGGCTATGGCTACACCTTC,CASAALDGYGYTF
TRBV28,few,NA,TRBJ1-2,TGTGCCAGCTTGGGGCAGGGCACCGGCTACACCTTC,CASLGQGTGYTF
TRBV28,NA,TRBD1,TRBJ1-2,TGTGCCAGTGGGACAGGACTCTATGGCTACACCTTC,CASGTGLYGYTF
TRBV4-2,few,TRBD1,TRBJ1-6,TGTGCCAGCAGCCAAAGCACAACAGGGGCCGAATACGGTACTTCACCCCTCCACTTT,CASSQSTTGAEYGTSPLHF
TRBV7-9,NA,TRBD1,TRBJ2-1,TGTGCCAGCAGCCGGGGACAGGGGGTCAATGAGCAGTTCTTC,CASSRGQGVNEQFF
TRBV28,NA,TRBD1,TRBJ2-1,TGTGCCAGCAGGCCCTCCGCCGGGACAGGATACAATGAGCAGTTCTTC,CASRPSAGTGYNEQFF
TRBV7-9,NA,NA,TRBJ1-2,TGTGCCAGCAGCGCCCGGCAGGGCGAAGGCTACACCTTC,CASSARQGEGYTF
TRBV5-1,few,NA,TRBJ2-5,TGCGCCAGCAGCCCAACAGGTTCCCAAGAGACCCAGTACTTC,CASSPTGSQETQYF
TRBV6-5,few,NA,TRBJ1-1,TGTGCCAGCAGTTACGGGAGATTGGGCACTGAAGCTTTCTTT,CASSYGRLGTEAFF
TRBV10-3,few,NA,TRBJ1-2,TGTGCCATCAGTGGACTTTTGGTGGATGGCTACACCTTC,CAISGLLVDGYTF
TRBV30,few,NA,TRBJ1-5,TGTGCCTGGGCAGGGGACCTCAATCAGCCCCAGCATTTT,CAWAGDLNQPQHF
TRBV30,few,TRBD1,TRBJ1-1,TGTGCCTGGGAAGGACAGGTGAACACTGAAGCTTTCTTT,CAWEGQVNTEAFF
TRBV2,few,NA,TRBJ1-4,TGTGCCAGCAGGCGGGACCAGGGTGAAAAACTGTTTTTT,CASRRDQGEKLFF
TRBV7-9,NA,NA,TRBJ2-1,TGTGCCAGCAGCTTCAGAGGTTCGGCCTTCAATGAGCAGTTCTTC,CASSFRGSAFNEQFF
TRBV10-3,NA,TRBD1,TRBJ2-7,TGTGCCATCAGTGCGGGACAGCACAACTCCTACGAGCAGTACTTC,CAISAGQHNSYEQYF
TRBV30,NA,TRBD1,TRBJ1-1,TGTGCCTGGAGTCGCAGGGGGCGTCAAACCCCAGGCCCTATGAACACTGAAGCTTTCTTT,CAWSRRGRQTPGPMNTEAFF
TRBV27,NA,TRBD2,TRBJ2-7,TGTGCCAGCAGCCTAGCGGGGCCCCTCTACGAGCAGTACTTC,CASSLAGPLYEQYF
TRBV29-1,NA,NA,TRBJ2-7,TGCAGCGTAGGCTCCTACGAGCAGTACTTC,CSVGSYEQYF
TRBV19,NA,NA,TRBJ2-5,TGTGCCAGTAGACTCTCCGAGACCCAGTACTTC,CASRLSETQYF
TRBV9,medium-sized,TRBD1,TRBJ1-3,TGTGCCAGCAGCCAAAAGACAGGGGTTGGAAACACCATATATTTT,CASSQKTGVGNTIYF
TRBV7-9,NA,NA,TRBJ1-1,TGTGCCAGCAGCCCCGCTGTGGTGGGGACTGAAGCTTTCTTT,CASSPAVVGTEAFF
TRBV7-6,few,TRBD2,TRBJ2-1,TGTGCCAGCAGCCCCGAGACTAGCGGGGGGTACAATGAGCAGTTCTTC,CASSPETSGGYNEQFF
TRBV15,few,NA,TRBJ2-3,TGTGCCACCAGCAGATTGGAAGGTACGCAGTATTTT,CATSRLEGTQYF
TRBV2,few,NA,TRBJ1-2,TGTGCCAGCATCCCGGGAGGGAGGTATGGCTACACCTTC,CASIPGGRYGYTF
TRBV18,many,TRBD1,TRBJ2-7,TGTGCCAGCTCACCACCGGCGACAGGGCTCGAGCAGTACTTC,CASSPPATGLEQYF
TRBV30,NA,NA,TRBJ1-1,TGTGCCTCCCCGTGGATGGGGGGCGCGGACACTGAAGCTTTCTTT,CASPWMGGADTEAFF
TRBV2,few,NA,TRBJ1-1,TGTGCCAGCGGGAAGAACACTGAAGCTTTCTTT,CASGKNTEAFF
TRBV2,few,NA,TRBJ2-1,TGTGCCAGCCTGCGACCGGGACAACAGTACAATGAGCAGTTCTTC,CASLRPGQQYNEQFF
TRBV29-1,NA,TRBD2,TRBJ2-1,TGCAGCGTAGGATGGAGCGGGGGGGCAAGCTTCTTC,CSVGWSGGASFF
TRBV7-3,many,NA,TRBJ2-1,TGTGCCAGCAGCTCAGGCCCGGTTACCTCCTACAATGAGCAGTTCTTC,CASSSGPVTSYNEQFF
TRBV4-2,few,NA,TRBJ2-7,TGTGCCAGCAGCCAAGGAACAGGGACTACCTCCTACGAGCAGTACTTC,CASSQGTGTTSYEQYF
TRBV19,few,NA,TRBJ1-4,TGTGCCAGCCAACCCGGGCCAGGTGAAAAACTGTTTTTT,CASQPGPGEKLFF
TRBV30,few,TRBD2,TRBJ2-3,TGTGCCTGGAGTGTACTCCGGGGGGGAGCGGATACGCAGTATTTT,CAWSVLRGGADTQYF
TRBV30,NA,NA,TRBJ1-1,TGTGCCTGGAGCGCAGGGATCGGAGGTGAAGCTTTCTTT,CAWSAGIGGEAFF
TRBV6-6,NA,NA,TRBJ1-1,TGTGCCAGCTGCTGGGGGGTCACCACTATGAACACTGAAGCTTTCTTT,CASCWGVTTMNTEAFF
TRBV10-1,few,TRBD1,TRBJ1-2,TGCGCCAGCAGCGGGACAGGGGTGTATGGCTACACCTTC,CASSGTGVYGYTF
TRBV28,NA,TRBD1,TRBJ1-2,TGTGCCAGCAGCCCGGACAGGGTCAACTATGGCTACACCTTC,CASSPDRVNYGYTF
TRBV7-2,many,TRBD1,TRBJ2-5,TGTGCCAGCAGCTCTACCGGGACAGTGGGTAGAGAGACCCAGTACTTC,CASSSTGTVGRETQYF